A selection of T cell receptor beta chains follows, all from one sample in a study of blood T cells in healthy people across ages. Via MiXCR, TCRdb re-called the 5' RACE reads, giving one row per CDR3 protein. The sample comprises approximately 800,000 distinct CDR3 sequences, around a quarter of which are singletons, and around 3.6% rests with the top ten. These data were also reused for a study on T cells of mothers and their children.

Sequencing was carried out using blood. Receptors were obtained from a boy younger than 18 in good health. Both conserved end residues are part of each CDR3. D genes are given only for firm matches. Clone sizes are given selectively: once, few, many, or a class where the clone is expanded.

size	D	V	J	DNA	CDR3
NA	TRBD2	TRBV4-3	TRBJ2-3	TGCGCCAGCAGCCAAGGGCCTCATACGGGAGGCCTAGATACGCAGTATTTT	CASSQGPHTGGLDTQYF
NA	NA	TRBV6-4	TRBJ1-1	TGTGCCAGCAGCCGGCAGGCCTCGAACACTGAAGCTTTCTTT	CASSRQASNTEAFF
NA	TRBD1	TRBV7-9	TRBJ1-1	TGTGCCAGTAGTCCCCCGGACAGGGGTATAACTGAAGCTTCCTTT	CASSPPDRGITEASF
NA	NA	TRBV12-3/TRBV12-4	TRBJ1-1	TGTGCCAGCAGTTTAAAACCGAACACTGAAGCTTTCTTT	CASSLKPNTEAFF
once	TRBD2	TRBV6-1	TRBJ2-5	TGTGCCAGCGCTATAATAGCGGGGGAGCAAGAGACCCAGTACTTC	CASAIIAGEQETQYF
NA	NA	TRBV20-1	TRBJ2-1	TGCAGTGCTAAAGACAGCTCCTACAATGAGCAGTTCTTC	CSAKDSSYNEQFF
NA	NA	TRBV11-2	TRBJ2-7	TGTGCCAGCAGCTCAGGGCAGGGCCTCCCGGCGTACTTC	CASSSGQGLPAYF
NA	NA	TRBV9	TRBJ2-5	TGTGCCAGCAGCGTAGACGGGACCAAGACCCAGTACTTC	CASSVDGTKTQYF
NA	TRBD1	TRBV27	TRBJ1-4	TGTGCCAGCAGATTCACAGGGGGCTCGGGTGAAAAACTGTTTTTT	CASRFTGGSGEKLFF
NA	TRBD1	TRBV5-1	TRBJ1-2	TGCGCCAGCAGCTTGGAACAGGGGAATGGCTACACCTTC	CASSLEQGNGYTF
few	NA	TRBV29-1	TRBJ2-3	TGCAGCGTTGAAGTCGGGGAGGGCACAGATACGCAGTATTTT	CSVEVGEGTDTQYF
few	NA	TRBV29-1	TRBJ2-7	TGCAGCGCGACAGACGTCTACGAGCAGTACTTC	CSATDVYEQYF